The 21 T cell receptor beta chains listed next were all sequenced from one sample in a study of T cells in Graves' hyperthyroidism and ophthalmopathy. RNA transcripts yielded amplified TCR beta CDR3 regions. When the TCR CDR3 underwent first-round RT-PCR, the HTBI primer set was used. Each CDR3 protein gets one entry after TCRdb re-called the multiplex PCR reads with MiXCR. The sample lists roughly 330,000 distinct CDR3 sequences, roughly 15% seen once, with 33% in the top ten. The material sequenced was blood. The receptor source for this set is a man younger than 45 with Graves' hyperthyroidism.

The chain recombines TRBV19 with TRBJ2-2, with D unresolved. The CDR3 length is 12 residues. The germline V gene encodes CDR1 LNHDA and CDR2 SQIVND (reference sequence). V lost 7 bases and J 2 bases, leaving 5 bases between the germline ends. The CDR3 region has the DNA TGTGCCAGTACCCCTAACACCGGGGAGCTGTTTTTT. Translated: CASTPNTGELFF.

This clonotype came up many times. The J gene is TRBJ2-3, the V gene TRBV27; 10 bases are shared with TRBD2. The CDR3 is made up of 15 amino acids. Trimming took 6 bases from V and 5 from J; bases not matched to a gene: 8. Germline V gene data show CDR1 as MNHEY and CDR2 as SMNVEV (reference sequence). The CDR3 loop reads CASSLGTSEIDTQYF. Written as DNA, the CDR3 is TGTGCCAGCAGCCTTGGGACTAGCGAAATAGATACGCAGTATTTT.

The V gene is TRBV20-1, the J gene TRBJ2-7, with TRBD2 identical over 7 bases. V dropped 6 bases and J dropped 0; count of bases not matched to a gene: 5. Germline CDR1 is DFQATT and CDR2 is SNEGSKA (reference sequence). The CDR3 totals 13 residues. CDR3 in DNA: TGCAGTGCCAGGACTAGGACCTCCTACGAGCAGTACTTC. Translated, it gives CSARTRTSYEQYF.

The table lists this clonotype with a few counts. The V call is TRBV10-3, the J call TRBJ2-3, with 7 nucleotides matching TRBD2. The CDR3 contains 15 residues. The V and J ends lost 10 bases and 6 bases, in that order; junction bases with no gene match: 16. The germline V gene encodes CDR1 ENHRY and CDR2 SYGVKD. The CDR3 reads CATRASGIKGDTQYF. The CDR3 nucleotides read TGTGCCACGAGGGCTAGCGGTATCAAAGGGGATACGCAGTATTTT.

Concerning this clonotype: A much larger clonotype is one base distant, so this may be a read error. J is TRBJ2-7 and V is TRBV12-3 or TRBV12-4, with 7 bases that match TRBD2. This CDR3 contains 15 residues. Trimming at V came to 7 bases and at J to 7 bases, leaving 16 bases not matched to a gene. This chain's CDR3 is CASTLQSGVGREQYF. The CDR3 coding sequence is TGTGCCAGCACCCTCCAGAGCGGGGTTGGGAGGGAGCAGTACTTC.

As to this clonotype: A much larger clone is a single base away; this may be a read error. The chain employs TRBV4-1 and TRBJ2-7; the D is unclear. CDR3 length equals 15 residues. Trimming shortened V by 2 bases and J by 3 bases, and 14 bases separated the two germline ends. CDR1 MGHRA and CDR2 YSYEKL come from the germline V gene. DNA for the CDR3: TGCGCCAGCAGCCAATGGGCGGACGGAGACTACGAGCAGTACTTC. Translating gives CASSQWADGDYEQYF.

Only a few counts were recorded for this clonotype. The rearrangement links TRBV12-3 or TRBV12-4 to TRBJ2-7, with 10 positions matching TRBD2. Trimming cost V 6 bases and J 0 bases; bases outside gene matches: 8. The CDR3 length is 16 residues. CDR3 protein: CASSPDSGRSSYEQYF. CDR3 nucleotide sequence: TGTGCCAGCAGCCCGGATAGCGGGAGGAGCTCCTACGAGCAGTACTTC.

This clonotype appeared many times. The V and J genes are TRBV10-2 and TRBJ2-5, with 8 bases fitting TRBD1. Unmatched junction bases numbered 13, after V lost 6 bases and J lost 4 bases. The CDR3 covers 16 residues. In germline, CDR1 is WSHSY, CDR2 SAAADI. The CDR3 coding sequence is TGCGCCAGCAGCTCCATACCGACAGGGGCGGGAGAGACCCAGTACTTC. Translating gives CASSSIPTGAGETQYF.

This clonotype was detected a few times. CDR3 DNA sequence: TGCGCCAGCAGCCTCGGGAGGGCCGGCACCGGGGAGCTGTTTTTT. Protein: CASSLGRAGTGELFF. The genes are TRBV4-1 and TRBJ2-2; 8 bases are a match to TRBD2. Unmatched junction bases numbered 5, after V lost 4 bases and J lost 4 bases. Germline values: CDR1 MGHRA, CDR2 YSYEKL. The CDR3 spans 15 residues.

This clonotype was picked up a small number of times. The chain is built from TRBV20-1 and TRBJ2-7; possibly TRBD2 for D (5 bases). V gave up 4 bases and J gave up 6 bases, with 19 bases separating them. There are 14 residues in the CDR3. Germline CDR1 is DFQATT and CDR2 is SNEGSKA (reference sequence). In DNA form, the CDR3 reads TGCAGTGCTATCCCGGCTACTAGAGCTCGCGAGCAGTACTTC. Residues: CSAIPATRAREQYF.

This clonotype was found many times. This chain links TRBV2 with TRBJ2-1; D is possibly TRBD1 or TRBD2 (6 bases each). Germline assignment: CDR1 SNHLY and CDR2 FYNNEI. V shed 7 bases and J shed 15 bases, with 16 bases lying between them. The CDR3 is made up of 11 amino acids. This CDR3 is CASTETGGLFF. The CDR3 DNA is TGTGCCAGCACCGAGACAGGAGGGTTGTTCTTC.

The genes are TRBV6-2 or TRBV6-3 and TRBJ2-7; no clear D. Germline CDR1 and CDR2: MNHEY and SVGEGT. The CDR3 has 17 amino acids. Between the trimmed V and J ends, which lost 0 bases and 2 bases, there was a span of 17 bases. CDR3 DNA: TGTGCCAGCAGTTACTCGAAGGTCCTCGGCCCCACCTACGAGCAGTACTTC. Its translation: CASSYSKVLGPTYEQYF.

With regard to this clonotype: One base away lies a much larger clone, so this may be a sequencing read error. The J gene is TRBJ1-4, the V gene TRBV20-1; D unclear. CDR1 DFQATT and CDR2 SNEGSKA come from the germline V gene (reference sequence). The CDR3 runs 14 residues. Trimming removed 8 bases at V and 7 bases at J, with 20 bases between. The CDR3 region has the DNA TGCAGTACTCCGGCGGCACAGCTTGGTGAAAAACTGTTTTTT. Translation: CSTPAAQLGEKLFF.

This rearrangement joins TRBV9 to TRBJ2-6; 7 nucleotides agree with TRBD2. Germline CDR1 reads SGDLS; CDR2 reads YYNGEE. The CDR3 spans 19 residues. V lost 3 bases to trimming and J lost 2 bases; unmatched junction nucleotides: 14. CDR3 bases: TGTGCCAGCAGCGCCCTGTCCGGGACCGGGAGGCCTGGGGCCAACGTCCTGACTTTC. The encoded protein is CASSALSGTGRPGANVLTF.

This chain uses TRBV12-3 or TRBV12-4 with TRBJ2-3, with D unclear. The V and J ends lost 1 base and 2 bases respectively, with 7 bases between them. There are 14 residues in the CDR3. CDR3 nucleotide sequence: TGTGCCAGCAGTTTAGACACCGACACAGATACGCAGTATTTT. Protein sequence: CASSLDTDTDTQYF.

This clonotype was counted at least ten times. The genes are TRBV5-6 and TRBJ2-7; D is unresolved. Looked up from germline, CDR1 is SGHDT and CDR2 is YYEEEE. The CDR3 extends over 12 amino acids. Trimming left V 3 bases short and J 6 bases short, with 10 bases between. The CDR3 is CASSSRWVEQYF. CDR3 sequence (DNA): TGTGCCAGCAGCTCACGGTGGGTCGAGCAGTACTTC.

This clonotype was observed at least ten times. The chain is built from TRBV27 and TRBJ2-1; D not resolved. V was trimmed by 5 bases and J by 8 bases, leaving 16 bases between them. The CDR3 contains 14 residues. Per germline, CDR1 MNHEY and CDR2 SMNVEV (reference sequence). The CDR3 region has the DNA TGTGCCAGCAGTCCCCTTCAGGAGAGAGATGAGCAGTTCTTC. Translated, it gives CASSPLQERDEQFF.

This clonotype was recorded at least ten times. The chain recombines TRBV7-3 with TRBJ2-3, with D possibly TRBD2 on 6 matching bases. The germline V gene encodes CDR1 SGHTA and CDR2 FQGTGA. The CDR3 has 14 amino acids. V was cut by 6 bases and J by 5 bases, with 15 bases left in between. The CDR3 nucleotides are TGTGCCAGCAGTCCGGGACTGGCAAGAGATACGCAGTATTTT. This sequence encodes CASSPGLARDTQYF.

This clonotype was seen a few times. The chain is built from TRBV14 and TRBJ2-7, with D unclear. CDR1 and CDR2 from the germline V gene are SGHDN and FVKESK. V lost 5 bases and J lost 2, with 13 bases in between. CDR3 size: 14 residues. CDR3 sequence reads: CASSESGVTYEQYF. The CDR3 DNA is TGTGCCAGCAGCGAGAGTGGGGTTACCTACGAGCAGTACTTC.

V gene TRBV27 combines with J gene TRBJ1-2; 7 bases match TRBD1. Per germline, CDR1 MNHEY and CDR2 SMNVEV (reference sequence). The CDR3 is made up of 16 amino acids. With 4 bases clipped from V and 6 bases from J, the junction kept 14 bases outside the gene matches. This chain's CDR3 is CASSSLLLRGGHGYTF. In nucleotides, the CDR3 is TGTGCCAGCAGTTCCCTCCTACTTAGAGGGGGCCATGGCTACACCTTC.

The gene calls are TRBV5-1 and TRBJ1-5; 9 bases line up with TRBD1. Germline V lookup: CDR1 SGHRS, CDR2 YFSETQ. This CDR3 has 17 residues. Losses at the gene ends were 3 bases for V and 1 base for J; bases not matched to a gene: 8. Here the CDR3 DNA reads TGCGCCAGCAGCTGGTCCGGGACAGGGTTCAGCAATCAGCCCCAGCATTTT. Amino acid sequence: CASSWSGTGFSNQPQHF.